The clone carrying this TCR beta chain was seen more than once but under ten times. Its target is unknown. Each CDR3 protein is one row after TCRdb ran MiXCR on the 5' RACE reads. The repertoire holds some 500,000 distinct CDR3 sequences, approximately 9.6% seen once, with roughly 3% in the top ten. This record belongs to a study of identical twins. Whole-study results and caveats: Model-predicted out-of-frame TCR alpha sharing fell below observed values in monozygotic twins.

This CDR3 has 13 residues. V gave up 5 bases and J gave up 3 bases, with 11 bases separating them. In addition, the sample was reused for a study of yellow fever vaccine responses in identical twins.

V is TRBV12-3 or TRBV12-4 and J is TRBJ2-7; D is ambiguous. The sequencing sample was made of PBMCs. The TCR comes from a woman between 18 and 30 years old in good health. For the CDR3, the DNA is TGTGCCAGCAGTCCCCAGCCCATCTACGAGCAGTACTTC. As protein: CASSPQPIYEQYF.